The 23 T cell receptor beta chains in this list originate from one sample, sequenced in a study of T cell repertoires in cytomegalovirus infection. TCRdb re-called the reads through MiXCR, storing one row per CDR3 protein. This sample yields around 34,000 distinct CDR3 sequences, of which about 48% are seen a single time; more than 80% belongs to the top ten. These receptors are not linked to any known antigen. The material sequenced was CD8+ T cells from cultured PBMCs, taken from culture after CMV antigen stimulation. Every receptor here comes from a human donor in good health (CMV status not recorded). Some clones in this sample may be carry-over from other donors' samples.

The chain carries TRBV7-2 and TRBJ2-3; a weak D match, TRBD2 (6 bases). The V gene's germline CDR1 is SGHTA and CDR2 FQGNSA. V was clipped by 5 bases and J by 2 bases, with 20 bases between them. CDR3 length: 17 residues. The CDR3 protein is CASSQPTRQRYTDTQYF. CDR3 in DNA: TGTGCCAGCAGCCAGCCGACTAGACAAAGATACACAGATACGCAGTATTTT.

This clonotype has just a few counts. The chain uses TRBV28 and TRBJ2-4; D perhaps matches TRBD1 (5 bases). In germline, CDR1 is MDHEN, CDR2 SYDVKM. The ends were cut back, 7 bases at V and 4 bases at J, with 14 bases in the middle. This CDR3 contains 14 residues. The DNA of the CDR3 is TGTGCCAGCAACGCAGGGCTAACAAAAAACATTCAGTACTTC. Protein product: CASNAGLTKNIQYF.

The chain uses TRBV27 and TRBJ2-2; D is undetermined. CDR3 size: 12 residues. Germline loops: CDR1 MNHEY, CDR2 SMNVEV (reference sequence). V shed 2 bases and J shed 4 bases, with 2 bases lying between them. Here the CDR3 DNA reads TGTGCCAGCAGTTTAGTCACCGGGGAGCTGTTTTTT. Translation: CASSLVTGELFF.

The V and J genes are TRBV9 and TRBJ1-5, with D unresolved. Trimming pared 0 bases from V and 0 bases from J, leaving 16 bases between. The CDR3 sequence is 18 residues long. Germline-derived CDR1 and CDR2 are SGDLS and YYNGEE. CDR3 protein: CASSVDPRSFDSNQPQHF. The DNA for the CDR3 is TGTGCCAGCAGCGTAGACCCACGATCCTTCGATAGCAATCAGCCCCAGCATTTT.

This chain links TRBV7-9 with TRBJ1-1, with D hard to call. Trimming cost V 5 bases and J 2 bases, with 6 bases left between them. The CDR3 runs to 12 residues. Germline V gene sequence: CDR1 SEHNR, CDR2 FQNEAQ (reference sequence). For the CDR3, the DNA is TGTGCCAGCAGCGCTGATAACACTGAAGCTTTCTTT. Translated: CASSADNTEAFF.

This clonotype was observed a single time. The CDR3 is CSARVIGLAGGAQEYF. The CDR3 DNA follows: TGCAGTGCTAGAGTGATAGGACTAGCGGGGGGCGCCCAGGAGTATTTT. The V gene is TRBV20-1, the J gene TRBJ2-3; 14 nucleotides match TRBD2. This CDR3 is 16 amino acids long. V dropped 1 base and J dropped 13; count of bases not matched to a gene: 13. Looked up from germline, CDR1 is DFQATT and CDR2 is SNEGSKA (reference sequence).

The chain combines TRBV7-3 with TRBJ1-1; maybe TRBD1 (6 bases). V dropped 0 bases and J dropped 1 base, with 9 bases sitting between them. In germline, CDR1 is SGHTA, CDR2 FQGTGA. The CDR3 is made up of 15 amino acids. The CDR3 sequence is CASSLTSGANTEAFF. The DNA of the CDR3 is TGTGCCAGCAGCTTAACTTCGGGGGCGAACACTGAAGCTTTCTTT.

The chain recombines TRBV7-6 with TRBJ2-5, with D tentatively TRBD1 (6 bases). The CDR3 length is 17 residues. The germline CDR1 and CDR2 sequences are SGHVS and FNYEAQ. The V gene lost 6 bases and the J gene lost 0 bases, with 20 bases spanning the gap. The DNA for the CDR3 is TGTGCCAGCAGGTCCACACCCCAGGGGTTGTACCAAGAGACCCAGTACTTC. Translation: CASRSTPQGLYQETQYF.

The chain recombines TRBV7-8 with TRBJ2-2; no reliable D call. The V and J ends lost 6 bases and 3 bases respectively, with 8 bases between them. There are 13 residues in the CDR3. Germline V gene lookup returns CDR1 SGHVS and CDR2 FQNEAQ. The CDR3 is CASSPTHTGELFF. For the CDR3, the DNA is TGTGCCAGCAGTCCGACCCACACCGGGGAGCTGTTTTTT. Full variable domain (rest looked up from reference TRBV7-8 and TRBJ2-2): GAGVSQSPRYKVAKRGQDVALRCDPISGHVSLFWYQQALGQGPEFLTYFQNEAQLDKSGLPSDRFFAERPEGSVSTLKIQRTQQEDSAVYLCASSPTHTGELFFGEGSRLTVL.

This clonotype was counted between two and nine times. The chain employs TRBV7-6 and TRBJ2-1; TRBD2 agrees at 12 bases. The CDR3 runs to 15 residues. Germline V lookup: CDR1 SGHVS, CDR2 FNYEAQ. Trimming took 6 bases from V and 7 from J; bases not matched to a gene: 7. The CDR3 bases are TGTGCCAGCAGTCCTAGCGGGAGGGCCAGGAATGAGCAGTTCTTC. This gives the protein CASSPSGRARNEQFF.

This clonotype was counted between two and nine times. The rearrangement uses TRBV5-3 and TRBJ2-4; TRBD2 aligns across 7 bases. TRBV5-3 is treated as an ORF (open reading frame) with a function not yet certain. Unmatched junction bases numbered 12, after V lost 8 bases and J lost 1 base. CDR3 length: 16 amino acids. The DNA of the CDR3 is TGTGCCAGCAGCGGAGACTTGGGGGGGGCCAAAAACATTCAGTACTTC. Translated: CASSGDLGGAKNIQYF.

The genes are TRBV2 and TRBJ2-7, with 7 positions matching TRBD1. The J segment lost 3 bases and the V segment lost 6 bases, leaving 8 bases of the junction unmatched. The CDR3 consists of 14 residues. In germline, CDR1 is SNHLY, CDR2 FYNNEI. The CDR3: CASSSRQGNYEQYF. DNA for the CDR3: TGTGCCAGCAGCAGCCGACAGGGCAACTACGAGCAGTACTTC.

The table lists this clonotype with a count of one. The rearrangement links TRBV15 to TRBJ1-1; 8 bases agree with TRBD1. Trimming cost V 5 bases and J 0 bases; bases outside gene matches: 11. Germline CDR1 and CDR2: LNHNV and YYDKDF (reference sequence). This CDR3 is built from 17 residues. CDR3 residues: CATSRGTGFLMNTEAFF. CDR3 sequence (DNA): TGTGCCACCAGCCGCGGGACAGGTTTTCTCATGAACACTGAAGCTTTCTTT.

The chain uses TRBV12-3 or TRBV12-4 and TRBJ2-5; D is unresolved. Trimming pared 6 bases from V and 4 bases from J, leaving 15 bases between. This CDR3 contains 14 residues. The CDR3 here is CASRPRKTAETQYF. CDR3 DNA sequence: TGTGCCAGCAGGCCCCGAAAGACGGCAGAGACCCAGTACTTC.

The gene calls are TRBV25-1 and TRBJ2-7; 7 bases agree with TRBD2. Germline CDR1 and CDR2: MGHDK and SYGVNS. The ends lost 10 bases at V and 6 bases at J; junction bases unmatched: 12. CDR3 size: 13 residues. Written as DNA, the CDR3 is TGTGCCACCATAGCGGGCGGGCCGACCGAGCAGTACTTC. Translated: CATIAGGPTEQYF.

In this sample, this clonotype turned up once. The V and J genes are TRBV2 and TRBJ1-4; unclear D gene. Trimming removed 6 bases from V and 7 bases from J, with 12 bases in between. Germline CDR1 reads SNHLY; CDR2 reads FYNNEI. CDR3 length: 13 amino acids. In DNA, the CDR3 is TGTGCCAGCAGGGAGGGTCTCGGTGAAAAACTGTTTTTT. The encoded protein is CASREGLGEKLFF.

The J gene is TRBJ1-4, the V gene TRBV20-1, with D uncertain. Looked up from germline, CDR1 is DFQATT and CDR2 is SNEGSKA (reference sequence). Trimming cost V 2 bases and J 5 bases, with 12 bases left between them. The length of the CDR3 is 14 residues. The CDR3 coding sequence is TGCAGTGCTAGAAAAAGGGAGGGAAATGAAAAACTGTTTTTT. Translating gives CSARKREGNEKLFF.

The V and J genes are TRBV29-1 and TRBJ2-1, with 15 bases fitting TRBD2. V shed 1 base and J 4 bases; nucleotides not matched to a gene: 2. The CDR3 is 16 amino acids. Germline CDR1 is SQVTM and CDR2 is ANQGSEA. Here the CDR3 reads CSVEGTSGGVYNEQFF. The CDR3 DNA follows: TGCAGCGTTGAAGGGACTAGCGGGGGGGTGTACAATGAGCAGTTCTTC.

This clonotype was observed a handful of times. The chain joins TRBV12-3 or TRBV12-4 to TRBJ2-7; D gene uncertain. The CDR3 runs to 12 residues. V lost 4 bases, J lost 3 bases, and 7 bases lay in between. This CDR3 is CASSSSYYEQYF. The CDR3 DNA sequence: TGTGCCAGCAGTTCAAGTTACTACGAGCAGTACTTC.

A few counts support this clonotype. CDR3 sequence: CASSSPGTGAYEQYF. The CDR3 DNA reads TGTGCCAGCAGTAGCCCCGGGACGGGGGCCTACGAGCAGTACTTC. This sequence joins TRBV6-1 and TRBJ2-7; a possible D gene is TRBD2 (6 bases). The CDR3 runs to 15 residues. Germline lookup yields CDR1 MNHNS and CDR2 SASEGT. The V gene lost 5 bases and the J gene lost 2 bases, with 16 bases spanning the gap.

This clonotype was observed a few times. The chain uses TRBV12-3 or TRBV12-4 and TRBJ1-6; the D is unclear. Trimming took 4 bases from V and 7 from J, leaving 14 bases between them. The CDR3 loop spans 15 amino acids. In DNA, the CDR3 is TGTGCCAGCAGTTCCGGCCATTTTCGAAATTCACCCCTCCACTTT. Protein sequence: CASSSGHFRNSPLHF.

In the case of this clonotype: The junction and the germline gene differ at one end; a read error may be behind it. The V call is TRBV7-3, the J call TRBJ2-1; tentatively, D is TRBD1 (5 bases). CDR1 and CDR2 from the germline V gene are SGHTA and FQGTGA. The CDR3 totals 15 residues. DNA for the CDR3: TGTGACAGCAGCATTGTGTCAGGGATTTACAATGAGCAGTTCTTC. Translating gives CDSSIVSGIYNEQFF.

This clonotype has only a few counts. This chain connects TRBV12-3 or TRBV12-4 to TRBJ1-2; D is perhaps TRBD1 (5 bases). This CDR3 has 12 amino acids. The germline V and J ends were trimmed by 7 bases and 4 bases, with 10 bases remaining between them. CDR3 sequence (DNA): TGTGCCAGCACCCTGGGGCCCTATGGCTACACCTTC. This sequence encodes CASTLGPYGYTF.